This passage covers 23 T cell receptor beta chains from one sample sequenced in a study of stem cell transplantation in POMP-related autoinflammatory disease. Measured with immunoSEQ multiplex PCR; TCRdb has only the in-frame clones, and not every one. This sample has some 9,400 clones; roughly 80% occur once, and the top ten carry around 5%. The source material was CD4+ T cells from PBMCs, sampled after stem cell transplantation. These TCRs come from a human patient with POMP-related autoinflammation and immune dysregulation (PRAID). Some of the T cells might come from the graft donor.

This rearrangement joins TRBV11-2 to TRBJ1-2; the D is unclear. The CDR3 is 13 amino acids. The V gene's germline CDR1 is SGHAT and CDR2 FQNNGV. V lost 2 bases to trimming and J lost 3 bases, with 7 bases between them. The CDR3 loop reads CASSLTDDYGYTF. In DNA form, the CDR3 reads TGTGCCAGCAGCTTAACAGACGACTATGGCTACACCTTC.

This clone was recorded a few times. J is TRBJ2-1 and V is TRBV29-1, with TRBD2 identical over 9 bases. The CDR3 is 16 residues long. Germline-derived CDR1 and CDR2 are SQVTM and ANQGSEA. Trimming at V came to 7 bases and at J to 1 base, leaving 11 bases not matched to a gene. CDR3 residues: CSALDSGSPSYNEQFF. CDR3 nucleotides: TGCAGCGCCTTGGATAGCGGGAGTCCATCCTACAATGAGCAGTTCTTC.

The CDR3 DNA sequence: TGTGCCAGTGCCTCCGGGACAGCCTCTGGAAACACCATATATTTT. Its translation is CASASGTASGNTIYF. V and J are TRBV19 and TRBJ1-3; 7 nucleotides agree with TRBD1. CDR3 length equals 15 residues. Germline V gene sequence: CDR1 LNHDA, CDR2 SQIVND (reference sequence). Trimming at V came to 8 bases and at J to 0 bases, leaving 7 bases not matched to a gene. The full variable domain, with the rest looked up from reference TRBV19 and TRBJ1-3, is DGGITQSPKYLFRKEGQNVTLSCEQNLNHDAMYWYRQDPGQGLRLIYYSQIVNDFQKGDIAEGYSVSREKKESFPLTVTSAQKNPTAFYLCASASGTASGNTIYFGEGSWLTVV.

The chain is built from TRBV29-1 and TRBJ2-2; weak D call: TRBD2 (6 bases). CDR1 SQVTM and CDR2 ANQGSEA come from the germline V gene. This CDR3 has 15 amino acids. Trimming left V 4 bases short and J 2 bases short, with 14 bases between. The CDR3 loop reads CSVALGGGNTGELFF. The CDR3 region has the DNA TGCAGCGTTGCTTTGGGGGGTGGAAACACCGGGGAGCTGTTTTTT.

The chain links TRBV7-9 to TRBJ2-2; D is undetermined. Per the germline V gene, CDR1 is SEHNR and CDR2 is FQNEAQ (reference sequence). Trimming stripped 0 bases from V and 0 bases from J, with 8 bases between. This CDR3 has 16 amino acids. CDR3 bases: TGTGCCAGCAGCTTAGCGATGGGGACGAACACCGGGGAGCTGTTTTTT. This sequence encodes CASSLAMGTNTGELFF.

The chain combines TRBV6-5 with TRBJ1-2; tentative D call: TRBD1 (5 bases). From germline, CDR1 is MNHEY and CDR2 SVGAGI. The CDR3 loop spans 15 amino acids. V gave up 6 bases and J gave up 1 base, with 15 bases separating them. For the CDR3, the DNA is TGTGCCAGCAGGCATGGACAAGGACTTAACTATGGCTACACCTTC. Translating it yields CASRHGQGLNYGYTF.

The V gene is TRBV30, the J gene TRBJ1-1; D is unresolved. Germline V gives CDR1 GTSNPN, CDR2 SVGIG (reference sequence). CDR3 length equals 11 residues. Trimming pared 2 bases from V and 7 bases from J, leaving 8 bases between. This chain's CDR3 is CAWSPEREAFF. The CDR3 DNA sequence: TGTGCCTGGAGTCCGGAGCGTGAAGCTTTCTTT.

The V gene is TRBV18, the J gene TRBJ1-1, with D perhaps TRBD1 (6 bases). V lost 3 bases to trimming and J lost 1 base, with 9 bases between them. Germline CDR1 reads KGHSH; CDR2 reads LQKENI. This CDR3 spans 14 amino acids. The CDR3, as DNA: TGTGCCAGCTCACCGGGGGGGCCGAACACTGAAGCTTTCTTT. This codes for CASSPGGPNTEAFF.

The rearrangement links TRBV2 to TRBJ1-5; D possibly corresponds to TRBD1 (6 bases). CDR1 is SNHLY, CDR2 FYNNEI, per germline. The V end was cut by 7 bases, the J end by 0 bases, with 16 bases between. The CDR3 loop spans 16 amino acids. The CDR3 reads CASNLERGSSNQPQHF. The CDR3 DNA is TGTGCCAGCAACCTCGAGAGGGGGTCTAGCAATCAGCCCCAGCATTTT. Based on the CDR3 plus reference TRBV2 and TRBJ1-5, the full variable domain is EPEVTQTPSHQVTQMGQEVILRCVPISNHLYFYWYRQILGQKVEFLVSFYNNEISEKSEIFDDQFSVERPDGSNFTLKIRSTKLEDSAMYFCASNLERGSSNQPQHFGDGTRLSIL.

This clone was recorded once. The chain recombines TRBV6-5 with TRBJ2-7; weak D call: TRBD2 (6 bases). Germline CDR1 MNHEY, CDR2 SVGAGI. Trimming removed 0 bases at V and 2 bases at J, with 11 bases between. The CDR3 is 15 residues long. CDR3 amino acids: CASSYSGRGAYEQYF. CDR3 DNA: TGTGCCAGCAGTTACTCCGGGCGGGGTGCCTACGAGCAGTACTTC.

This chain uses TRBV14 with TRBJ1-3, with D possibly TRBD1 on 5 matching bases. The CDR3 totals 15 residues. Trimming left V 4 bases short and J 1 base short, with 11 bases between. The germline V gene encodes CDR1 SGHDN and CDR2 FVKESK. The CDR3 region has the DNA TGTGCCAGCAGCCCCTGGACATTTTCTGGAAACACCATATATTTT. The encoded protein is CASSPWTFSGNTIYF.

The chain employs TRBV5-4 and TRBJ2-3; D could derive from TRBD1 or TRBD2 (6 bases each). In germline, CDR1 is SGHNT, CDR2 YYREEE (reference sequence). This CDR3 comprises 17 residues. V lost 2 bases to trimming and J lost 14 bases, with 30 bases between them. CDR3 coding DNA: TGTGCCAGCAGCTTAGGAGAGGGCCCCCAGGGGCGGGGCCCTGGGTATTTT. This encodes CASSLGEGPQGRGPGYF.

In its sample, this clone was seen a few times. This chain links TRBV7-4 with TRBJ2-3; TRBD2 aligns across 9 bases. Germline V gives CDR1 SGHVT, CDR2 SQSDAQ. The V gene end was trimmed by 3 bases and the J gene end by 4 bases; junction bases not matched to a gene: 5. CDR3 size: 15 residues. The CDR3 spells CASSFQREAADTQYF. As DNA, the CDR3 is TGTGCCAGCAGCTTTCAGCGGGAGGCCGCAGATACGCAGTATTTT.

The chain has TRBV6-5 and TRBJ2-6; D may correspond to TRBD1 or TRBD2 (6 bases each). Germline V gene sequence: CDR1 MNHEY, CDR2 SVGAGI. CDR3 length equals 13 residues. CDR3 nucleotides: TGTGCAGAGAGGGGGGCTGGGGCCAACGTCCTGACTTTC. Amino acid sequence: CAERGAGANVLTF.

In this sample, this clone turned up a few times. This chain links TRBV5-1 with TRBJ1-6, with 7 bases lining up with TRBD1. The V and J ends lost 4 bases and 0 bases, in that order; junction bases with no gene match: 10. This CDR3 contains 18 residues. Germline CDR1 and CDR2: SGHRS and YFSETQ. The CDR3 nucleotides read TGCGCCAGCAGCCACCGTTCGGACAGGAACTCCTATAATTCACCCCTCCACTTT. This codes for CASSHRSDRNSYNSPLHF.

The chain joins TRBV7-9 to TRBJ1-3; D call uncertain. V gave up 3 bases and J gave up 8 bases, with 11 bases separating them. CDR3 length: 13 residues. Germline V gene sequence: CDR1 SEHNR, CDR2 FQNEAQ (reference sequence). DNA for the CDR3: TGTGCCAGCAGCTTTAGGGTCGGGGACACCATATATTTT. Amino acid sequence: CASSFRVGDTIYF.

The V call is TRBV6-1, the J call TRBJ2-1, with D maybe TRBD2 (6 bases). The CDR3 is made up of 15 amino acids. Germline assignment: CDR1 MNHNS and CDR2 SASEGT. Trimming cost V 3 bases and J 1 base, with 10 bases left between them. In DNA form, the CDR3 reads TGTGCCAGCAGTGATAGCGGCCTATCCTACAATGAGCAGTTCTTC. It translates to CASSDSGLSYNEQFF.

The chain uses TRBV4-1 and TRBJ2-2, with D perhaps TRBD2 (7 bases). The CDR3 covers 16 residues. The V gene's germline CDR1 is MGHRA and CDR2 YSYEKL. V dropped 1 base and J dropped 6 bases, with 15 bases sitting between them. In nucleotides, the CDR3 is TGCGCCAGCAGCCAAGTCGAAGGGGGGGCAGCCGGGGAGCTGTTTTTT. Protein: CASSQVEGGAAGELFF.

This clone has more than one count but fewer than ten. The chain has TRBV19 and TRBJ2-5, with D perhaps matching TRBD2 (6 bases). CDR1 is LNHDA, CDR2 SQIVND, per germline (reference sequence). The CDR3 has 13 amino acids. V was trimmed by 7 bases and J by 7 bases, leaving 16 bases between them. The CDR3 DNA follows: TGTGCCAGTACGGCGGGGCCCCCAGGGACCCAGTACTTC. Its translation is CASTAGPPGTQYF. Full variable domain (missing parts from reference TRBV19 and TRBJ2-5): DGGITQSPKYLFRKEGQNVTLSCEQNLNHDAMYWYRQDPGQGLRLIYYSQIVNDFQKGDIAEGYSVSREKKESFPLTVTSAQKNPTAFYLCASTAGPPGTQYFGPGTRLLVL.

The chain carries TRBV5-1 and TRBJ2-1; D not resolved. The germline V gene has CDR1 SGHRS and CDR2 YFSETQ. V was pared by 0 bases and J by 9 bases, with 10 bases between. This CDR3 is built from 13 residues. CDR3 nucleotides: TGCGCCAGCAGCTTGGGCCAGGTGGGTGAGCAGTTCTTC. Amino acid sequence: CASSLGQVGEQFF.

In this sample, this clone turned up once. The V gene is TRBV6-5, the J gene TRBJ1-5; 9 bases map to TRBD1. The J segment lost 4 bases and the V segment lost 4 bases, leaving 5 bases of the junction unmatched. Germline assignment: CDR1 MNHEY and CDR2 SVGAGI. This CDR3 contains 15 residues. This CDR3 is CASSFDRGGNQPQHF. As DNA, the CDR3 is TGTGCCAGCAGTTTTGACAGGGGGGGGAATCAGCCCCAGCATTTT.

About this clone: The limits of the CDR3 on the DNA are not certain, so only TCRdb's listed CDR3 is given. The chain is built from TRBV19 and TRBJ2-5; no check of the table's D call, TRBD2, against the DNA was made. CDR1 LNHDA and CDR2 SQIVND come from the germline V gene (reference sequence). 14 amino acids form the CDR3, both terminal residues included. The CDR3 protein is CASSILAARGTQYF.

The chain has TRBV27 and TRBJ1-4; 9 nucleotides align to TRBD1. Germline V gives CDR1 MNHEY, CDR2 SMNVEV (reference sequence). This CDR3 region has 15 residues. V gave up 6 bases and J gave up 10 bases; unmatched junction bases: 12. The CDR3 DNA reads as TGTGCCAGCAGCGAAACCGGGACAGGGAGGTCAAAACTGTTTTTT. Translating it yields CASSETGTGRSKLFF.